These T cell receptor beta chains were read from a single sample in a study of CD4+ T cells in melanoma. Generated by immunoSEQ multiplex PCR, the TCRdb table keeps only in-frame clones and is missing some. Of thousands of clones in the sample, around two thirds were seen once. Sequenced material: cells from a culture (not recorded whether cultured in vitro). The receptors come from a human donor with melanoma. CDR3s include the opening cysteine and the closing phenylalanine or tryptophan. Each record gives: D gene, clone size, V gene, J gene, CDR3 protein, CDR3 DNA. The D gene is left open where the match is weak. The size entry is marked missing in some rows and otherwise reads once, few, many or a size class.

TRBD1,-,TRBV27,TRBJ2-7,CASGTTGGSYEQYF,TGTGCCAGCGGGACGACAGGGGGTTCCTACGAGCAGTACTTC
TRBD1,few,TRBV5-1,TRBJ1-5,CASSLGDSYSNQPQHF,TGCGCCAGCAGCTTGGGGGACAGTTATAGCAATCAGCCCCAGCATTTT
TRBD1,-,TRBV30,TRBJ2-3,CAWSRTGISTDTQYF,TGTGCCTGGAGTCGGACAGGGATAAGCACAGATACGCAGTATTTT
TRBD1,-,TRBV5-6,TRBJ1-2,CASSPGTGEGYTF,TGTGCCAGCAGCCCCGGGACAGGGGAAGGCTACACCTTC
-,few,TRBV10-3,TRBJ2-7,CAISDGSPKKYF,TGTGCCATCAGTGATGGGAGTCCGAAGAAGTACTTC
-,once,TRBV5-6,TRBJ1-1,CASSLAAGAKLVEAFF,TGTGCCAGCAGCTTGGCCGCAGGGGCGAAACTAGTTGAAGCTTTCTTT
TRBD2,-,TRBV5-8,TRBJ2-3,CASSFLRGVTDTQYF,TGTGCCAGCAGCTTCTTGCGGGGGGTCACAGATACGCAGTATTTT
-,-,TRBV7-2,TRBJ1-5,CASSLGGEGRPQHF,TGTGCCAGCAGCTTGGGGGGTGAAGGCCGTCCCCAGCATTTT
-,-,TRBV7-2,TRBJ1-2,CASSQTANYGYTF,TGTGCCAGCAGTCAAACAGCTAACTATGGCTACACCTTC
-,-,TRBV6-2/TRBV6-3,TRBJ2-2,CASSPPGAYTGELFF,TGTGCCAGCAGTCCCCCGGGAGCTTACACCGGGGAGCTGTTTTTT
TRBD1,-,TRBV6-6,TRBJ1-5,CASSPPDRYYSNQPQHF,TGTGCCAGCAGTCCTCCGGACAGGTATTATAGCAATCAGCCCCAGCATTTT
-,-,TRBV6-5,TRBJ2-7,CASSYNGNYEQYF,TGTGCCAGCAGTTACAACGGGAACTACGAGCAGTACTTC
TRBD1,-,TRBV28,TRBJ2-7,CASGTGIRYEQYF,TGTGCCAGTGGGACAGGGATTCGCTACGAGCAGTACTTC
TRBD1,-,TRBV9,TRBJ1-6,CASSVATGVGSPLHF,TGTGCCAGCAGCGTAGCTACAGGGGTTGGTTCACCCCTCCACTTT
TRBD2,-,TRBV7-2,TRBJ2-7,CASRFSGGVYEQYF,TGTGCCAGCCGGTTTTCCGGGGGGGTCTACGAGCAGTACTTC
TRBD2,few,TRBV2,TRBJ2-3,CASSEGLAGKGVVGDTQYF,TGTGCCAGCAGTGAAGGACTAGCGGGGAAAGGGGTCGTAGGAGATACGCAGTATTTT
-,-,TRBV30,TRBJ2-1,CARGHGGTGNEQFF,TGTGCCCGGGGCCATGGAGGAACGGGCAATGAGCAGTTCTTC
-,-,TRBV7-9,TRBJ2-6,CASSKDRYSGANVLTF,TGTGCCAGCAGCAAAGACAGGTACTCTGGGGCCAACGTCCTGACTTTC
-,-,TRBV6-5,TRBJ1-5,CASTTSNQPQHF,TGTGCCAGCACGACTAGCAATCAGCCCCAGCATTTT
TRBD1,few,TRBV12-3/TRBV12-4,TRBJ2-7,CASSRTGSYEQYF,TGTGCCAGCAGTAGGACAGGGTCCTACGAGCAGTACTTC
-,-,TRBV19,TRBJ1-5,CASSLGGQGGQPQHF,TGTGCCAGTAGCCTCGGGGGGCAGGGCGGGCAGCCCCAGCATTTT
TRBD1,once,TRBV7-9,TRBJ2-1,CASRPGQGKNEQFF,TGTGCCAGCAGACCGGGACAGGGCAAAAATGAGCAGTTCTTC
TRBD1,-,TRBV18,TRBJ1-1,CASSPFPGQGAMNTEAFF,TGTGCCAGCTCACCGTTCCCGGGACAGGGGGCGATGAACACTGAAGCTTTCTTT
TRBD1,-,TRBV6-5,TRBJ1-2,CASSHGTGSYGYTF,TGTGCCAGCAGTCATGGGACAGGGAGCTATGGCTACACCTTC
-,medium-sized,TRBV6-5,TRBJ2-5,CASSLTGARGETQYF,TGTGCCAGCAGTCTTACAGGCGCCCGGGGGGAGACCCAGTACTTC
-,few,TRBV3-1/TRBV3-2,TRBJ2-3,CASTPRGEMLNTQYF,TGTGCCAGCACGCCTCGAGGGGAAATGCTGAATACGCAGTATTTT
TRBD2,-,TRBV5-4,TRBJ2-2,CASSPGLAGRTGELFF,TGTGCCAGCAGCCCTGGACTAGCGGGGCGGACCGGGGAGCTGTTTTTT
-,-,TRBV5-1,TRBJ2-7,CASSPREVAYEQYF,TGCGCCAGCAGCCCCAGGGAGGTCGCCTACGAGCAGTACTTC